This section outlines one T cell receptor (beta chain) sequence together with its context. Its antigen is currently unknown. The sample is drawn from a study of T cell responses to AZD1222 COVID-19 vaccine. The study's findings and limits: At baseline, seropositivity was found in only a handful of AZD1222 recipients.

The germline V and J ends were trimmed by 4 bases and 4 bases, with 17 bases remaining between them. The germline CDR1 and CDR2 sequences are SGHTA and FQGNSA. The CDR3 is 16 residues long. Sequenced by immunoSEQ multiplex PCR; TCRdb stores in-frame clones only, minus some. The sample includes over 85,000 clones, roughly 80% of them seen just once. The receptor comes from an adult in good health. The chain couples TRBV7-2 to TRBJ2-1, with a possible D match to TRBD2 (6 bases). The sequencing used peripheral blood, collected on day 0 of AZD1222 vaccination. This CDR3 is CASSSRAQRGYNEQFF. In DNA form, the CDR3 reads TGTGCCAGCAGCTCTCGGGCCCAACGGGGGTACAATGAGCAGTTCTTC.